This record looks at one T cell receptor (beta chain) sequence and its context. This CDR3 region has 14 residues. CDR1 KGHDR and CDR2 SFDVKD come from the germline V gene. Trimming took off 12 bases at V and 2 bases at J, with 18 bases between the two ends. The source of the sample is a study of blood T cell repertoires in COVID-19. Here immunoSEQ multiplex PCR was the method, and the copy in TCRdb shows in-frame clones only, minus some. The sample holds about 240,000 clones, 80% to 90% seen once. The TCR originated in a man in his 60s with acute or convalescent COVID-19. Input material: peripheral blood. The chain recombines TRBV24-1 with TRBJ1-1; TRBD1 might be the D (5 bases). This CDR3 is CAVGAAGINTEAFF. Written as DNA, the CDR3 is TGTGCCGTCGGGGCAGCGGGGATAAACACTGAAGCTTTCTTT.